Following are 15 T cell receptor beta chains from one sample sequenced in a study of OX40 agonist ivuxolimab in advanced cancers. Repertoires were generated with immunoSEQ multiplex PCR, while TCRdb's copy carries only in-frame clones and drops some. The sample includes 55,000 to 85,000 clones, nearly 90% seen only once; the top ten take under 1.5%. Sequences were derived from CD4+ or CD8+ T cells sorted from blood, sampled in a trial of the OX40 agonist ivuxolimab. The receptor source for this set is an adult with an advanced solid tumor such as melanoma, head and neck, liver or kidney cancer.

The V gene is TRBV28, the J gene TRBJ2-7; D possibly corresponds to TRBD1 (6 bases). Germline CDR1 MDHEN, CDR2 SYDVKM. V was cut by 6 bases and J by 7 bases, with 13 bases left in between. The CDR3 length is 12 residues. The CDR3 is CASSDRTQEQYF. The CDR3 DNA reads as TGTGCCAGCAGCGACAGGACGCAGGAGCAGTACTTC.

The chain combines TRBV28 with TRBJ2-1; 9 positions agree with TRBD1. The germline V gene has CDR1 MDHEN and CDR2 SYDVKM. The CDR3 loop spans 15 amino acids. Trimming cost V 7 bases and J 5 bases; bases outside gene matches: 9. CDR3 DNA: TGTGCCAGCACCCAGGGACAGGGTGGTCACAATGAGCAGTTCTTC. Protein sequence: CASTQGQGGHNEQFF.

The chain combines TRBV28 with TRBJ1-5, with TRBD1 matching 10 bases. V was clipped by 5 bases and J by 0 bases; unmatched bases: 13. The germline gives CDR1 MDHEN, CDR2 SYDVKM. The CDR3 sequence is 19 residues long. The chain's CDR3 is CASSNDRGRRGYSNQPQHF. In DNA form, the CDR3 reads TGTGCCAGCAGTAATGACAGGGGGCGGAGAGGGTATAGCAATCAGCCCCAGCATTTT.

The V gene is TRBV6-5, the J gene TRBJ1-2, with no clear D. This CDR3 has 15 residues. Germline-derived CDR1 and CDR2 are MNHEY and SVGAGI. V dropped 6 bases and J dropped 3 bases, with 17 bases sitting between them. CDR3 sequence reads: CASRPRTNPDYGYTF. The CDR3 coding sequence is TGTGCCAGCAGACCCAGGACTAATCCGGACTATGGCTACACCTTC.

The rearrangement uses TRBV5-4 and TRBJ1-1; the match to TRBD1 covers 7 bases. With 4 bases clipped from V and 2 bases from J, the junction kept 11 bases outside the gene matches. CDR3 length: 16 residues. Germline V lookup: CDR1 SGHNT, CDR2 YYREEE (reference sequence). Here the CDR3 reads CASSTGQNGPNTEAFF. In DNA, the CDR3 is TGTGCCAGCAGCACGGGACAGAATGGTCCCAACACTGAAGCTTTCTTT.

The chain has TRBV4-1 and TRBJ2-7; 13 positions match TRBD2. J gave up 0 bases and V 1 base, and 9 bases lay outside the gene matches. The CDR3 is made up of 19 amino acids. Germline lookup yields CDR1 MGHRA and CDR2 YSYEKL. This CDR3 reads CASSQVIRRTSGSSYEQYF. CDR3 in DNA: TGCGCCAGCAGCCAAGTCATCCGGAGGACTAGCGGGAGCTCCTACGAGCAGTACTTC.

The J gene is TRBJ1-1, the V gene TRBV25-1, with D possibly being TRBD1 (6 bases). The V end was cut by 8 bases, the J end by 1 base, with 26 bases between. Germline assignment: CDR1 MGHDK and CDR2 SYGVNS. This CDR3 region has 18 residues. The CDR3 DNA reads TGTGCCAGCGACGGGACAAGGGTGATTCTCCACGGGAACACTGAAGCTTTCTTT. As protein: CASDGTRVILHGNTEAFF.

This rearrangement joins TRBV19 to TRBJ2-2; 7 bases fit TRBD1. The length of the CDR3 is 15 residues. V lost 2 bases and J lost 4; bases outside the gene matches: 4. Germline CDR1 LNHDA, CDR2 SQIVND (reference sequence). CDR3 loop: CASSITTGATGELFF. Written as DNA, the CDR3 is TGTGCCAGTAGTATAACAACAGGGGCCACCGGGGAGCTGTTTTTT.

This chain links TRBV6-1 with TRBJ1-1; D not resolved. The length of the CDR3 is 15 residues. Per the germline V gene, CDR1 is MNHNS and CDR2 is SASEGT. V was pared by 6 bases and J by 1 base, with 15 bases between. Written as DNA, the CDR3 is TGTGCCAGCAGCCACGAGGCGGCGGGGAACACTGAAGCTTTCTTT. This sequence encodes CASSHEAAGNTEAFF.

This CDR3 is CASSLQGGLAGVLGLEQYF. Written as DNA, the CDR3 is TGCGCCAGCAGCTTGCAGGGGGGACTAGCGGGAGTACTGGGTCTCGAGCAGTACTTC. This sequence joins TRBV5-1 and TRBJ2-7; 14 bases agree with TRBD2. Germline CDR1 is SGHRS and CDR2 is YFSETQ. This CDR3 region has 19 residues. After removal of 1 base from V and 6 bases from J, the junction contained 15 bases not matched to a gene.

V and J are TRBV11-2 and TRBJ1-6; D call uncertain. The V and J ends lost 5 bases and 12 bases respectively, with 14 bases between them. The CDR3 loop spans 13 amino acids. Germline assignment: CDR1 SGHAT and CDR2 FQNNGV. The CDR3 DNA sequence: TGTGCCAGCAGCCTGCAGGCTTGGGGACCCCTCCACTTT. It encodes CASSLQAWGPLHF. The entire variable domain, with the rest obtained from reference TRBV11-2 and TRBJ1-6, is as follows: EAGVAQSPRYKIIEKRQSVAFWCNPISGHATLYWYQQILGQGPKLLIQFQNNGVVDDSQLPKDRFSAERLKGVDSTLKIQPAKLEDSAVYLCASSLQAWGPLHFGNGTRLTVT.

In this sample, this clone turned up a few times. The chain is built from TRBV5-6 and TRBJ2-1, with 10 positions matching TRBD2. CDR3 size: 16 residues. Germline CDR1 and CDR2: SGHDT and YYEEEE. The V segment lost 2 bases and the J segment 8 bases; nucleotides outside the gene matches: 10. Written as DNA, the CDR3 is TGTGCCAGCAGCTTACCCCTCCTAGCGGGAGTTGATGAGCAGTTCTTC. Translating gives CASSLPLLAGVDEQFF.

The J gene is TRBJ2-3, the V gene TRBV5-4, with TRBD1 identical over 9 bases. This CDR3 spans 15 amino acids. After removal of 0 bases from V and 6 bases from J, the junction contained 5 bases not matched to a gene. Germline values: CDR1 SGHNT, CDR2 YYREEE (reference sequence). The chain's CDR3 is CASSLDRGRSDTQYF. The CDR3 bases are TGTGCCAGCAGCTTGGACAGGGGGCGTTCGGATACGCAGTATTTT.

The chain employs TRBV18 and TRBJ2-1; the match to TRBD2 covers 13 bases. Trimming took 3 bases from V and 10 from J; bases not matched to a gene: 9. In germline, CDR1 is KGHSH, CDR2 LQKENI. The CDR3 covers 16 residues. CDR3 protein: CASSPTSGRAKGEQFF. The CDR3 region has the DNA TGTGCCAGCTCACCTACTAGCGGGAGGGCCAAGGGCGAGCAGTTCTTC.

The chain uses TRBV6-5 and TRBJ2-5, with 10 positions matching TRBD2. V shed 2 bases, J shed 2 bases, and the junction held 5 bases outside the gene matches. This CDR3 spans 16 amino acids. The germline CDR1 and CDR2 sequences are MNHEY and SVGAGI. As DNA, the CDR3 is TGTGCCAGCAGTTACACCAGCGGGGGGGGACAAGAGACCCAGTACTTC. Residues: CASSYTSGGGQETQYF.